The 4 T cell receptor beta chains presented below share a single source sample, sequenced in a study of shared clonotypes between healthy human individuals (dated by TCRdb to about 2020). Receptor amplification or capture employed the immunoSEQ multiplex PCR assay. Imported from immuneACCESS, the table was reduced by TCRdb to in-frame sequences with V and J called. These copies leave out some clones; in studies compared against another copy, an unresolved V gene accounts for under half, and the cause of the remainder is not known. The sample has hundreds of thousands of clones on record, about 95% of them singletons. The ten biggest clones cover less than 0.06% of the sample. The sample was naive CD4+ T cells sorted from blood. Reading the label with the study, this specimen's cell subset or site is: CD45RA+ positively selected. Receptors were obtained from a woman younger than 45 in good health.

This clone has a single count. The chain recombines TRBV4-2 with TRBJ2-5; a weak D match, TRBD1 (7 bases). Matching the DNA end better, TRBJ2-7 makes the J call doubtful. Germline CDR1 and CDR2: LGHNA and YNFKEQ. The CDR3 contains 14 residues. The chain's CDR3 is CASSQDRGAYEQYF. The CDR3 DNA reads TGTGCCAGCAGCCAAGACAGGGGGGCCTACGAGCAGTACTTC.

The rearrangement links TRBV7-9 to TRBJ2-3, with 10 bases fitting TRBD2. The germline V gene has CDR1 SEHNR and CDR2 FQNEAQ (reference sequence). The CDR3 covers 15 residues. Trimming removed 6 bases from V and 2 bases from J; junction bases left unmatched: 5. CDR3 sequence reads: CASSLAGVHTDTQYF. CDR3 nucleotides: TGTGCCAGCAGTCTAGCGGGAGTCCACACAGATACGCAGTATTTT.

The chain couples TRBV19 to TRBJ2-6, with D tentatively TRBD2 (6 bases). V dropped 5 bases and J dropped 4 bases, with 18 bases sitting between them. The CDR3 totals 17 residues. Germline CDR1 reads LNHDA; CDR2 reads SQIVND (reference sequence). The CDR3 sequence is CASSLISGGSGANVLTF. The DNA of the CDR3 is TGTGCCAGTAGTCTTATTTCTGGGGGGTCCGGGGCCAACGTCCTGACTTTC.

As DNA, the CDR3 is TGTGCCAGCAGCGGGGGGGGCCGACAGCCCCAGCATTTT. This sequence encodes CASSGGGRQPQHF. The V and J genes are TRBV6-6 and TRBJ1-5, with D possibly matching TRBD1 (6 bases). The CDR3 sequence is 13 residues long. Trimming took off 6 bases at V and 7 bases at J, with 13 bases between the two ends. Germline CDR1 MNHNY, CDR2 SVGAGI (reference sequence).